This T cell receptor beta chain emerged from a study of T-cell reconstitution after alpha-beta-depleted transplantation in children. It was with unique molecular identifiers that the TCRbeta library was prepared. TCRdb redid the calling of the PCR reads with MiXCR, one entry per CDR3 protein. The sample contains around 450,000 distinct CDR3 sequences, around two fifths of which appear only once. General study findings and limits: Newly produced T cells mostly accounted for T-cell counts and diversity one year post-transplant.

This clonotype was seen only a few times. Antigen specificity is unknown. The CDR3 is 16 residues long. Trimming pared 1 base from V and 0 bases from J, leaving 12 bases between. CDR1 and CDR2 (germline): SGHVS, FQNEAQ. The sample in question was PBMCs, obtained before TCRalphabeta/CD19-depleted stem cell transplant. The source is a girl under 10 years old with aplastic anemia, due to receive a stem cell transplant. This rearrangement joins TRBV7-8 to TRBJ1-2; D ambiguous. The CDR3, as DNA: TGTGCCAGCAGCTTAGAGGGAAACGCAGCTAACTATGGCTACACCTTC. As protein: CASSLEGNAANYGYTF.